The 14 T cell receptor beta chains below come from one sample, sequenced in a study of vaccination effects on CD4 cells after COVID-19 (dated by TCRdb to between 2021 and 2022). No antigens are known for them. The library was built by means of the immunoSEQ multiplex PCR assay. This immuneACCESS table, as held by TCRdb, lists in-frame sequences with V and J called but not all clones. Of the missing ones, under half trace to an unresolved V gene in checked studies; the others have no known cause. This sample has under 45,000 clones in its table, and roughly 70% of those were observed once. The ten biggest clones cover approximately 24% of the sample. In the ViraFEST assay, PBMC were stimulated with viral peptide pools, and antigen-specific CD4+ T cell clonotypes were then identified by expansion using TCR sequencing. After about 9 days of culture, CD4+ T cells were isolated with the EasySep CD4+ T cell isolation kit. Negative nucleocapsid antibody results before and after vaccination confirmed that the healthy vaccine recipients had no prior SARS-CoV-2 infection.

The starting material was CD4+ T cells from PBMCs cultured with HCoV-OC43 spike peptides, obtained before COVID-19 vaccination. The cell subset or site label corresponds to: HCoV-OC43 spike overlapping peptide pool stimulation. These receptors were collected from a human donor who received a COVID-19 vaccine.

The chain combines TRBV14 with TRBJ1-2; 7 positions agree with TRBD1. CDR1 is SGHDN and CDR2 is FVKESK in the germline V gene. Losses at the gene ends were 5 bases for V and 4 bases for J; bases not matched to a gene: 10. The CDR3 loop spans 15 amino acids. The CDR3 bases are TGTGCCAGCAGCTTGGAAAGGACAGGAACCTATGGCTACACCTTC. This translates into CASSLERTGTYGYTF.

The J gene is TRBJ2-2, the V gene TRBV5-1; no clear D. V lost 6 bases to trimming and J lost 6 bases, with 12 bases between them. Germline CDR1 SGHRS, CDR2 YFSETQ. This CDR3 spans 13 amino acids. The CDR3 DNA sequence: TGCGCCAGCAAGGAACCAGGCGCCGGGGAGCTGTTTTTT. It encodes CASKEPGAGELFF. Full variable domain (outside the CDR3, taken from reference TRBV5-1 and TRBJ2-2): KAGVTQTPRYLIKTRGQQVTLSCSPISGHRSVSWYQQTPGQGLQFLFEYFSETQRNKGNFPGRFSGRQFSNSRSEMNVSTLELGDSALYLCASKEPGAGELFFGEGSRLTVL.

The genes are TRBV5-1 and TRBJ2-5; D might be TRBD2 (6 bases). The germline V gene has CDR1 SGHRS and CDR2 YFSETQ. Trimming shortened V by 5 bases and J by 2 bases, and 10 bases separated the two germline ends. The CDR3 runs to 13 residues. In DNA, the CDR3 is TGCGCCAGCAGTCCGACTAGTCAAGAGACCCAGTACTTC. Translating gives CASSPTSQETQYF.

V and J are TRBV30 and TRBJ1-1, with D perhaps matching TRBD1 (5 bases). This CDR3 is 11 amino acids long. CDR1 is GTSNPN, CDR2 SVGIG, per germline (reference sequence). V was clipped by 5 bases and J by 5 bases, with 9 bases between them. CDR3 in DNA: TGTGCCTGGGGAAGACAGACTGAAGCTTTCTTT. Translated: CAWGRQTEAFF.

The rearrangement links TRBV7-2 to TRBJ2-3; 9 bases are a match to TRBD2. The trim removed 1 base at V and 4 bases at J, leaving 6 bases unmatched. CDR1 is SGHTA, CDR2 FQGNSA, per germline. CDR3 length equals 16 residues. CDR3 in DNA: TGTGCCAGCAGCTTAGGGGGAGCGGGGGGCGCAGATACGCAGTATTTT. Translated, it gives CASSLGGAGGADTQYF.

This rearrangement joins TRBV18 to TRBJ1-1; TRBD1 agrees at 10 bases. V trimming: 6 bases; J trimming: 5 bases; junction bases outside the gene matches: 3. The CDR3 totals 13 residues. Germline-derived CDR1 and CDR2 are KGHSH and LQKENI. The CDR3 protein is CASSRTGGTEAFF. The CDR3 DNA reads TGTGCCAGCTCCCGGACAGGGGGAACTGAAGCTTTCTTT. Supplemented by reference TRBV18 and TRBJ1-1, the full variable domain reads NAGVMQNPRHLVRRRGQEARLRCSPMKGHSHVYWYRQLPEEGLKFMVYLQKENIIDESGMPKERFSAEFPKEGPSILRIQQVVRGDSAAYFCASSRTGGTEAFFGQGTRLTVV.

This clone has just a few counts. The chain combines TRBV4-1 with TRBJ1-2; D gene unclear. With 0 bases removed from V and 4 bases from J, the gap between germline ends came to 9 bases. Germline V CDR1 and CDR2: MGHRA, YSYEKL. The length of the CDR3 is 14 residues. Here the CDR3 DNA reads TGCGCCAGCAGCCAAGATGTTGCGTCCTATGGCTACACCTTC. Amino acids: CASSQDVASYGYTF.

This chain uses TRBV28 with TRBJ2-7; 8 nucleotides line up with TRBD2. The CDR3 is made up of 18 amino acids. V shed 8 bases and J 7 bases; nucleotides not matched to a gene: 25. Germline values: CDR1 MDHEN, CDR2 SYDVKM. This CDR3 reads CASSPGGTTGTILREQYF. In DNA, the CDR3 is TGTGCCAGCTCTCCGGGGGGGACAACAGGGACTATCTTGAGGGAGCAGTACTTC.

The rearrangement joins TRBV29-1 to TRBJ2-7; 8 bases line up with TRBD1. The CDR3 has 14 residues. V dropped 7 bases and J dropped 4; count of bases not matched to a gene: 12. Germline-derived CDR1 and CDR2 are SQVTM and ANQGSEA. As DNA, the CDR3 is TGCAGCGGGGTGGACAGGGCGCCCCCATACGAGCAGTACTTC. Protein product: CSGVDRAPPYEQYF.

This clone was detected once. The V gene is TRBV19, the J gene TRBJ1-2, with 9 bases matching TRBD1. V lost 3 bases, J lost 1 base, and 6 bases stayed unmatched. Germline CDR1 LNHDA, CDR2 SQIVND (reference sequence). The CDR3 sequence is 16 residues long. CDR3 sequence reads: CASSIGTGRLNYGYTF. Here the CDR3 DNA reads TGTGCCAGTAGTATTGGGACAGGGAGACTTAACTATGGCTACACCTTC.

The CDR3 protein is CASTRTNYYGYTF. Here the CDR3 DNA reads TGTGCCAGTACCCGGACAAACTACTATGGCTACACCTTC. The chain combines TRBV2 with TRBJ1-2, with D possibly being TRBD1 (5 bases). CDR1 SNHLY and CDR2 FYNNEI come from the germline V gene. The CDR3 totals 13 residues. V dropped 9 bases and J dropped 3 bases, with 14 bases sitting between them. The full variable domain, with the rest looked up from reference TRBV2 and TRBJ1-2, is EPEVTQTPSHQVTQMGQEVILRCVPISNHLYFYWYRQILGQKVEFLVSFYNNEISEKSEIFDDQFSVERPDGSNFTLKIRSTKLEDSAMYFCASTRTNYYGYTFGSGTRLTVV.

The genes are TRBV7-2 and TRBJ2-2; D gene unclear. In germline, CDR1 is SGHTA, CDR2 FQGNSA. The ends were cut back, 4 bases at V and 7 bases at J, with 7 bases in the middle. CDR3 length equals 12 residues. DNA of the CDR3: TGTGCCAGCAGCTCAGAGGTCGGGGAGCTGTTTTTT. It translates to CASSSEVGELFF.

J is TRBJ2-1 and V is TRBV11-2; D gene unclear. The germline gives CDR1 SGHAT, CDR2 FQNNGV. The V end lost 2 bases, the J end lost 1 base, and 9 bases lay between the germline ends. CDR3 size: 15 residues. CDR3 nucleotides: TGTGCCAGCAGCTTAACCGGCGTTTCCTACAATGAGCAGTTCTTC. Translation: CASSLTGVSYNEQFF.

Here the CDR3 reads CASSYRLYEQYF. The CDR3 bases are TGTGCCAGCAGTTATCGCCTCTACGAGCAGTACTTC. V usage is TRBV6-2 or TRBV6-3 and J usage is TRBJ2-7; D uncertain. V shed 3 bases and J shed 3 bases, with 6 bases lying between them. This CDR3 is built from 12 residues. CDR1 is MNHEY, CDR2 SVGEGT, per germline.